Listed below are T cell receptor beta chains from one sample, sequenced in a study of shared clonotypes between healthy human individuals. The data were produced by immunoSEQ multiplex PCR, yet TCRdb's version contains in-frame clones alone and is incomplete. The sample includes about 1 million clones, 75% seen only once; the top ten take around 1.5%. Material: memory CD4+ T cells sorted from blood. Receptors originate from a man in his late teens or twenties in good health. Both conserved end residues are part of each CDR3. D genes are given only for firm matches. Part of the rows lack a size; the others show once, few, many or a class for expanded clones.

v_gene: TRBV11-2; abundance: NA; j_gene: TRBJ2-1; d_gene: NA; CDR3nt: TGTGCCAGCAGCTTAGATCTACGTGATGAGCAGTTCTTC; CDR3aa: CASSLDLRDEQFF
v_gene: TRBV11-3; abundance: NA; j_gene: TRBJ2-7; d_gene: NA; CDR3nt: TGTGCCAGCAGCGCCGGCGGTGGGGGGTCGAACGAGCAGTACTTC; CDR3aa: CASSAGGGGSNEQYF
v_gene: TRBV9; abundance: few; j_gene: TRBJ1-1; d_gene: NA; CDR3nt: TGTGCCAGCAGCCCCACAGGGTGGAACACTGAAGCTTTCTTT; CDR3aa: CASSPTGWNTEAFF
v_gene: TRBV19; abundance: NA; j_gene: TRBJ2-4; d_gene: NA; CDR3nt: TGTGCCAGTAACAAGGTCGGCAGGGAAAACATTCAGTACTTC; CDR3aa: CASNKVGRENIQYF
v_gene: TRBV5-4; abundance: few; j_gene: TRBJ2-7; d_gene: TRBD1; CDR3nt: TGTGCCAGCAGCAGGGACAGGCCGTACGAGCAGTACTTC; CDR3aa: CASSRDRPYEQYF
v_gene: TRBV9; abundance: many; j_gene: TRBJ1-1; d_gene: NA; CDR3nt: TGTGCCAGCAGCGTAGGCATCACGAACACTGAAGCTTTCTTT; CDR3aa: CASSVGITNTEAFF
v_gene: TRBV25-1; abundance: NA; j_gene: TRBJ2-5; d_gene: NA; CDR3nt: TGTGCCAGCAGTCTATTACAGGGTAGAGAGACCCAGTACTTC; CDR3aa: CASSLLQGRETQYF
v_gene: TRBV7-2; abundance: NA; j_gene: TRBJ1-6; d_gene: TRBD1; CDR3nt: TGTGCCAGCAGCCAAAATGGACAGGGAAATTCACCCCTCCACTTT; CDR3aa: CASSQNGQGNSPLHF
v_gene: TRBV19; abundance: once; j_gene: TRBJ1-2; d_gene: NA; CDR3nt: TGTGCCAGTAGTATAGCGTGGGGTGAGTATGGCTACACCTTC; CDR3aa: CASSIAWGEYGYTF
v_gene: TRBV5-1; abundance: NA; j_gene: TRBJ2-7; d_gene: NA; CDR3nt: TGCGCCAGCAGCTTAGTTAGCGCGTCCTACGAGCAGTACTTC; CDR3aa: CASSLVSASYEQYF
v_gene: TRBV12-2; abundance: NA; j_gene: TRBJ1-5; d_gene: NA; CDR3nt: TGTGCAAGTCGCTTGCTCAGACAGGGGCATCAGCCCCAGCATTTT; CDR3aa: CASRLLRQGHQPQHF
v_gene: TRBV6-5; abundance: NA; j_gene: TRBJ2-5; d_gene: NA; CDR3nt: TGCGCTGTAGGGCTCGAAGAGACCCAGTACTTC; CDR3aa: CAVGLEETQYF